This record looks at one T cell receptor (beta chain) sequence and its context. Its specificity is unknown. Single viable CD3+CD4+CD8-CD45RO+ cells were sorted as the memory CD4+ T cells. Donors' CMV status reflects serum IgG against pp150, pp28, p38, p52. Positive selection with CD4 microbeads enriched total CD4+ T cells. Sequenced by immunoSEQ multiplex PCR; TCRdb stores in-frame clones only, minus some. The data show tens of thousands of clones, under 80% seen once. This sample stems from a study of memory CD4+ T cells and cytomegalovirus serostatus. Study-level findings and limits: Each of 55 to 80 CMV-associated TCRbeta sequences occurred in one to five individuals. Suggested: most of the CMV-linked TCR signature lies in CD4+ memory cells.

The receptor was isolated from an adult in good health and CMV-seronegative. Some clones in this sample may be carry-over from other donors' samples. Input material: memory CD4+ T cells from blood.

Here the CDR3 DNA reads TGTGCCAGCAGCTATTCAGGGGGTGCGGGTCAGCCCCAGCATTTT. Encoded protein: CASSYSGGAGQPQHF. The chain has TRBV5-6 and TRBJ1-5; 7 nucleotides agree with TRBD1. Trimming took 3 bases from V and 6 from J; bases not matched to a gene: 9. Germline-derived CDR1 and CDR2 are SGHDT and YYEEEE. The CDR3 runs 15 residues.